Shown below are 24 T cell receptor beta chains from a single sample sequenced in a study of blood T cell repertoires in COVID-19. Libraries were prepared by immunoSEQ multiplex PCR; TCRdb keeps only in-frame clonotypes and omits some of them. The sample holds 200,000 to 250,000 clones; about 85% are singletons and the top ten take about a tenth. Sequencing input: peripheral blood. Receptor source: a woman between 45 and 65 years old with COVID-19, enrolled during active disease.

The chain links TRBV4-2 to TRBJ2-5; 11 bases are shared with TRBD2. There are 17 residues in the CDR3. The V gene's germline CDR1 is LGHNA and CDR2 YNFKEQ. The V and J ends lost 0 bases and 2 bases, in that order; junction bases with no gene match: 5. CDR3 sequence: CASSQDRTSGGQETQYF. As DNA, the CDR3 is TGTGCCAGCAGCCAAGATCGCACTAGCGGGGGTCAAGAGACCCAGTACTTC.

V gene TRBV10-3 combines with J gene TRBJ2-7, with a possible D match to TRBD1 (5 bases). From germline, CDR1 is ENHRY and CDR2 SYGVKD. CDR3 length equals 12 residues. V shed 4 bases and J shed 3 bases, with 7 bases lying between them. CDR3 region: CAISADSYEQYV. Here the CDR3 DNA reads TGTGCCATCAGTGCCGACAGCTACGAGCAGTACGTC.

This clone was detected a few times. The chain employs TRBV19 and TRBJ1-3, with TRBD1 as a possible D gene (6 bases). The CDR3 sequence is 13 residues long. The V and J ends lost 7 bases and 4 bases respectively, with 11 bases between them. Germline V gene sequence: CDR1 LNHDA, CDR2 SQIVND (reference sequence). The DNA of the CDR3 is TGTGCCAGTACAAGGGGGAAAGGAAACACCATATATTTT. It encodes CASTRGKGNTIYF.

This chain links TRBV5-1 with TRBJ1-3; 7 positions agree with TRBD1. This CDR3 region has 17 residues. The J segment lost 2 bases and the V segment lost 0 bases, leaving 8 bases of the junction unmatched. Per germline, CDR1 SGHRS and CDR2 YFSETQ. The CDR3 loop is CASSLATQGVAGNTIYF. DNA for the CDR3: TGCGCCAGCAGCTTGGCAACTCAGGGGGTGGCTGGAAACACCATATATTTT.

This chain connects TRBV27 to TRBJ1-6; D is ambiguous. CDR3 length: 14 amino acids. CDR1 is MNHEY, CDR2 SMNVEV, per germline (reference sequence). V lost 7 bases, J lost 9 bases, and 16 bases lay in between. CDR3 nucleotide sequence: TGTGCCAGCACCCAGACTGTCCGGAGTTCACCCCTCCACTTT. The encoded protein is CASTQTVRSSPLHF.

The rearrangement uses TRBV9 and TRBJ2-7; 7 bases map to TRBD1. The CDR3 spans 13 residues. From germline, CDR1 is SGDLS and CDR2 YYNGEE. The ends lost 7 bases at V and 3 bases at J; junction bases unmatched: 7. The CDR3 is CASAGQDHYEQYF. CDR3 nucleotides: TGTGCCAGCGCTGGACAGGACCACTACGAGCAGTACTTC.

This chain uses TRBV2 with TRBJ1-6; 8 positions agree with TRBD1. Germline V lookup: CDR1 SNHLY, CDR2 FYNNEI. There are 15 residues in the CDR3. The J segment lost 6 bases and the V segment lost 4 bases, leaving 5 bases of the junction unmatched. In DNA, the CDR3 is TGTGCCAGCAGTGGAGGACAGGGCGGTAATTCACCCCTCCACTTT. Its translation: CASSGGQGGNSPLHF.

The chain is built from TRBV5-1 and TRBJ2-4, with D perhaps matching TRBD2 (5 bases). The germline V gene has CDR1 SGHRS and CDR2 YFSETQ. CDR3 length: 16 residues. The V end was cut by 0 bases, the J end by 7 bases, with 17 bases between. CDR3 bases: TGCGCCAGCAGCTTGGCCGGGTCAGGAGGTTTCAACATTCAGTACTTC. Its protein product is CASSLAGSGGFNIQYF.

The rearrangement links TRBV19 to TRBJ1-1; 8 nucleotides align to TRBD1. Germline CDR1 LNHDA, CDR2 SQIVND (reference sequence). The CDR3 loop spans 14 amino acids. V lost 7 bases, J lost 5 bases, and 9 bases stayed unmatched. The CDR3 region has the DNA TGTGCCAGTAATTTTGTCGACAGGGGAACTGAAGCTTTCTTT. The encoded protein is CASNFVDRGTEAFF.

The count of this clone is one. The chain combines TRBV15 with TRBJ2-7, with 8 nucleotides matching TRBD1. J gave up 7 bases and V 4 bases, and 6 bases lay outside the gene matches. Germline CDR1 is LNHNV and CDR2 is YYDKDF (reference sequence). The CDR3 has 13 amino acids. The CDR3 protein is CATSTGQGWEQYV. The CDR3 bases are TGTGCCACCAGCACCGGACAGGGTTGGGAGCAGTACGTC.

The rearrangement links TRBV3-1 (or the pseudogene TRBV3-2) to TRBJ2-3; 14 bases agree with TRBD2. The CDR3 is 15 residues long. Germline loops: CDR1 LGHDT, CDR2 YNNKEL (reference sequence). Losses at the gene ends were 6 bases for V and 7 bases for J; bases not matched to a gene: 6. CDR3 residues: CASRLTSGGANTQYF. The DNA of the CDR3 is TGTGCCAGCAGACTGACTAGCGGGGGGGCGAATACGCAGTATTTT.

The chain recombines TRBV19 with TRBJ1-1; 7 bases fit TRBD1. This CDR3 spans 16 amino acids. CDR1 and CDR2 from the germline V gene are LNHDA and SQIVND (reference sequence). The ends lost 8 bases at V and 0 bases at J; junction bases unmatched: 12. The CDR3 DNA follows: TGTGCCAGTTCCCCTGGACAGGCCGATATGAACACTGAAGCTTTCTTT. Translation: CASSPGQADMNTEAFF. Based on the CDR3 plus reference TRBV19 and TRBJ1-1, the full variable domain is DGGITQSPKYLFRKEGQNVTLSCEQNLNHDAMYWYRQDPGQGLRLIYYSQIVNDFQKGDIAEGYSVSREKKESFPLTVTSAQKNPTAFYLCASSPGQADMNTEAFFGQGTRLTVV.

This clone appeared a single time. V usage is TRBV6-4 and J usage is TRBJ1-2; 9 bases are a match to TRBD1. Germline V gene sequence: CDR1 MRHNA, CDR2 SNTAGT. V trimming: 7 bases; J trimming: 7 bases; junction bases outside the gene matches: 7. This CDR3 has 13 residues. CDR3 DNA: TGTGCCAGCAAAGGACAGGGGTCAGGTGGCTACACCTTC. As protein: CASKGQGSGGYTF.

This clone was picked up one time. The chain carries TRBV10-2 and TRBJ2-3; 9 positions match TRBD1. The germline V gene encodes CDR1 WSHSY and CDR2 SAAADI. The CDR3 has 15 amino acids. The J segment lost 6 bases and the V segment lost 6 bases, leaving 10 bases of the junction unmatched. The CDR3 loop reads CASRTPRDRVDTQYF. For the CDR3, the DNA is TGCGCCAGCAGGACCCCCCGGGACAGGGTGGATACGCAGTATTTT.

The chain couples TRBV4-1 to TRBJ1-1; tentative D call: TRBD1 (5 bases). Trimming removed 3 bases from V and 3 bases from J, with 14 bases in between. Germline V CDR1 and CDR2: MGHRA, YSYEKL. This CDR3 has 15 amino acids. The chain's CDR3 is CASSHSGVGDTEAFF. CDR3 nucleotide sequence: TGCGCCAGCAGCCATTCGGGGGTTGGTGACACTGAAGCTTTCTTT.

The rearrangement uses TRBV11-2 and TRBJ1-2, with 8 positions matching TRBD1. J gave up 1 base and V 6 bases, and 13 bases lay outside the gene matches. Germline loops: CDR1 SGHAT, CDR2 FQNNGV. The CDR3 totals 17 residues. For the CDR3, the DNA is TGTGCCAGCAGAGCTTTGACAGGGGCCATAAATAACTATGGCTACACCTTC. Translation: CASRALTGAINNYGYTF.

This chain links TRBV19 with TRBJ1-2; a weak D match, TRBD1 (6 bases). CDR1 LNHDA and CDR2 SQIVND come from the germline V gene (reference sequence). With 4 bases removed from V and 7 bases from J, the gap between germline ends came to 16 bases. The CDR3 consists of 14 residues. CDR3 amino acids: CASSTPDRSFGYTF. The CDR3 nucleotides read TGTGCCAGTAGTACCCCAGACAGGTCCTTTGGCTACACCTTC.

V usage is TRBV27 and J usage is TRBJ1-5; D is perhaps TRBD1 (6 bases). The CDR3 is made up of 15 amino acids. Germline V gives CDR1 MNHEY, CDR2 SMNVEV (reference sequence). Trimming removed 0 bases at V and 2 bases at J, with 8 bases between. CDR3: CASSLSRQGNQPQHF. As DNA, the CDR3 is TGTGCCAGCAGTTTATCACGACAGGGCAATCAGCCCCAGCATTTT.

The chain combines TRBV30 with TRBJ1-1; possibly TRBD1 for D (5 bases). V was shortened by 5 bases and J by 3 bases, with 13 bases between the two germline ends. The CDR3 is 13 amino acids. The V gene's germline CDR1 is GTSNPN and CDR2 SVGIG (reference sequence). CDR3 region: CAWDVLRDTEAFF. The CDR3 DNA reads as TGTGCCTGGGACGTTCTCAGGGACACTGAAGCTTTCTTT.

The chain uses TRBV2 and TRBJ1-2; 7 bases fit TRBD1. Germline assignment: CDR1 SNHLY and CDR2 FYNNEI. With 3 bases clipped from V and 14 bases from J, the junction kept 15 bases outside the gene matches. The CDR3 covers 14 residues. CDR3: CASSERTGTMSGTF. In nucleotides, the CDR3 is TGTGCCAGCAGTGAGAGGACAGGAACTATGTCGGGAACCTTC.

This clone appeared many times. Other DNA sequences in the sample encode the same CDR3. V and J are TRBV28 and TRBJ1-2, with TRBD1 as a possible D gene (5 bases). CDR3 length: 13 amino acids. Trimming took off 3 bases at V and 4 bases at J, with 9 bases between the two ends. CDR1 and CDR2 (germline): MDHEN, SYDVKM. The CDR3 loop is CASSLGGGYGYTF. As DNA, the CDR3 is TGTGCCAGCAGTTTGGGGGGTGGCTATGGCTACACCTTC.

The J gene is TRBJ1-4, the V gene TRBV10-3, with TRBD1 matching 10 bases. There are 15 residues in the CDR3. Germline loops: CDR1 ENHRY, CDR2 SYGVKD. With V trimmed by 4 bases and J by 5 bases, 4 bases remained unmatched. The CDR3 loop is CAISADRGRNEKLFF. The DNA for the CDR3 is TGTGCCATCAGTGCAGACAGGGGGCGGAATGAAAAACTGTTTTTT.

The chain has TRBV7-2 and TRBJ1-1; no definite D call. Germline loops: CDR1 SGHTA, CDR2 FQGNSA. Trimming took off 3 bases at V and 2 bases at J, with 13 bases between the two ends. This CDR3 region has 15 residues. CDR3 amino acids: CASSFPGVRNTEAFF. In DNA form, the CDR3 reads TGTGCCAGCAGCTTCCCTGGAGTTCGAAACACTGAAGCTTTCTTT.

This clone was observed a handful of times. J is TRBJ2-7 and V is TRBV5-5, with TRBD1 matching 7 bases. J was trimmed by 2 bases and V by 2 bases; bases with no gene match: 10. The CDR3 consists of 16 residues. CDR1 is SGHKS, CDR2 YYEKEE, per germline (reference sequence). The CDR3 DNA is TGTGCCAGCAGCTTTCCCCAAACAGGGGCGCCCTACGAGCAGTACTTC. Protein product: CASSFPQTGAPYEQYF.